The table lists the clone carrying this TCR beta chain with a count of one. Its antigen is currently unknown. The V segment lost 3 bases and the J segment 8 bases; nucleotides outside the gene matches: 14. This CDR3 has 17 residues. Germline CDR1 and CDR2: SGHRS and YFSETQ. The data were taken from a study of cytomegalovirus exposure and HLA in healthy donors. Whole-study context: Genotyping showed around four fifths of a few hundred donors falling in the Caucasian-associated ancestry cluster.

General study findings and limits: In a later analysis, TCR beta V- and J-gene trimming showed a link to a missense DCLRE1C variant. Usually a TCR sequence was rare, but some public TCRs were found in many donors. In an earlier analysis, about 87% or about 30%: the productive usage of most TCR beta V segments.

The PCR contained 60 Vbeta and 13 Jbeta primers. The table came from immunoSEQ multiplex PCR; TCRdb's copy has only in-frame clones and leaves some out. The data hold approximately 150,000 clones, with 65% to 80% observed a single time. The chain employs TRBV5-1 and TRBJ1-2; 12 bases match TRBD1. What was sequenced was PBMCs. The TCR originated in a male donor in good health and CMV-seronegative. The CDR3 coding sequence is TGCGCCAGCAGCTGGGATACTCCGGGACAGGGGGCGCAGGGCTACACCTTC. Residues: CASSWDTPGQGAQGYTF. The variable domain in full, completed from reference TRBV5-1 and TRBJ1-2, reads KAGVTQTPRYLIKTRGQQVTLSCSPISGHRSVSWYQQTPGQGLQFLFEYFSETQRNKGNFPGRFSGRQFSNSRSEMNVSTLELGDSALYLCASSWDTPGQGAQGYTFGSGTRLTVV.